The 14 T cell receptor beta chains reported below all come from one sample, sequenced in a study of blood T cell repertoires in COVID-19 (dated by TCRdb to between 2020 and 2021). Libraries were constructed by the immunoSEQ multiplex PCR assay. TCRdb limited this immuneACCESS table to in-frame rearrangements with V and J called. A share of clones is missing; checked studies link under half to unresolved V genes, and the rest is unexplained. The sample table lists 250,000 to 400,000 clones, more than 70% of them with a count of one. The ten largest clones represent 1.6% of the sample. What was sequenced was peripheral blood. The receptors were gathered from a woman aged 25 to 39 with COVID-19, enrolled during active disease.

The V and J genes are TRBV5-1 and TRBJ2-5, with 9 bases matching TRBD2. Trimming removed 0 bases from V and 1 base from J; junction bases left unmatched: 7. The CDR3 runs 17 residues. In germline, CDR1 is SGHRS, CDR2 YFSETQ. The CDR3 reads CASSLGSASGAQETQYF. The CDR3 DNA reads TGCGCCAGCAGCTTGGGGTCGGCTAGCGGGGCCCAAGAGACCCAGTACTTC.

This CDR3 is CASSQTRTGGSGNTIYF. The DNA of the CDR3 is TGTGCCAGCAGCCAAACCCGGACAGGCGGCTCTGGAAACACCATATATTTT. This chain connects TRBV3-1 (or the pseudogene TRBV3-2) to TRBJ1-3; 7 bases align to TRBD1. Germline V gives CDR1 LGHDT, CDR2 YNNKEL (reference sequence). This CDR3 has 17 residues. The ends lost 2 bases at V and 0 bases at J; junction bases unmatched: 7.

CDR3 residues: CASSAVGGAGGYTF. DNA for the CDR3: TGTGCCAGCAGCGCTGTGGGAGGGGCCGGGGGCTACACCTTC. V usage is TRBV3-1 (or the pseudogene TRBV3-2) and J usage is TRBJ1-2; the D gene is possibly TRBD1 (5 bases). This CDR3 region has 14 residues. V lost 5 bases and J lost 8, with 18 bases in between. From germline, CDR1 is LGHDT and CDR2 YNNKEL (reference sequence).

Only a few counts were recorded for this clone. The chain joins TRBV18 to TRBJ2-7; the match to TRBD1 covers 8 bases. This CDR3 comprises 15 residues. Germline-derived CDR1 and CDR2 are KGHSH and LQKENI. J gave up 2 bases and V 3 bases, and 6 bases lay outside the gene matches. The CDR3 reads CASSPGPGQAYEQYV. DNA for the CDR3: TGTGCCAGCTCACCGGGACCGGGACAGGCCTACGAGCAGTACGTC.

This clone was found a few times. The gene calls are TRBV2 and TRBJ1-6, with D maybe TRBD1 (6 bases). V was shortened by 8 bases and J by 5 bases, with 7 bases between the two germline ends. Germline CDR1 and CDR2: SNHLY and FYNNEI. CDR3 size: 12 residues. The CDR3: CASGQNNSPLHF. The CDR3 DNA reads TGTGCCAGCGGACAGAATAATTCACCCCTCCACTTT.

The sample holds one count of this clone. The rearrangement links TRBV16 to TRBJ1-2; maybe TRBD1 (5 bases). Per the germline V gene, CDR1 is KGHSY and CDR2 is FQNENV. Trimming cost V 1 base and J 8 bases, with 11 bases left between them. This CDR3 region has 13 residues. The CDR3 DNA reads as TGTGCCAGCAGCCAATTTATCCAGGGAGGCTACACCTTC. It encodes CASSQFIQGGYTF.

The chain combines TRBV5-5 with TRBJ2-1, with TRBD1 matching over 10 bases. CDR1 is SGHKS and CDR2 is YYEKEE in the germline V gene (reference sequence). Losses at the gene ends were 4 bases for V and 10 bases for J; bases not matched to a gene: 8. CDR3 length: 14 amino acids. In DNA form, the CDR3 reads TGTGCCAGCAGCCCGGGACAGGGGAGGGACGAGCAGTTCTTC. It codes for CASSPGQGRDEQFF.

The V gene is TRBV7-2, the J gene TRBJ1-4; D uncertain. V was pared by 4 bases and J by 2 bases, with 8 bases between. Germline CDR1 and CDR2: SGHTA and FQGNSA. CDR3 length equals 14 residues. The CDR3 region is CASSYARTNEKLFF. CDR3 coding DNA: TGTGCCAGCAGCTATGCCAGGACTAATGAAAAACTGTTTTTT.

The chain has TRBV2 and TRBJ2-5; 7 positions agree with TRBD1. The CDR3 sequence is 13 residues long. Germline V gene data show CDR1 as SNHLY and CDR2 as FYNNEI. V lost 7 bases to trimming and J lost 4 bases; unmatched junction nucleotides: 6. CDR3 in DNA: TGTGCCAGCAAAGGGGGCGGCCGAGAGACCCAGTACTTC. Translating it yields CASKGGGRETQYF. Together with reference TRBV2 and TRBJ2-5, the CDR3 gives the full variable domain: EPEVTQTPSHQVTQMGQEVILRCVPISNHLYFYWYRQILGQKVEFLVSFYNNEISEKSEIFDDQFSVERPDGSNFTLKIRSTKLEDSAMYFCASKGGGRETQYFGPGTRLLVL.

The rearrangement joins TRBV6-2 or TRBV6-3 to TRBJ1-1; tentatively, D is TRBD1 (5 bases). V shed 5 bases and J shed 0 bases, with 10 bases lying between them. The germline V gene encodes CDR1 MNHEY and CDR2 SVGEGT. The CDR3 covers 14 residues. The CDR3 region has the DNA TGTGCCAGCAGTAGGACACGAATGAACACTGAAGCTTTCTTT. It translates to CASSRTRMNTEAFF.

This sequence joins TRBV18 and TRBJ1-4, with TRBD1 matching 8 bases. Germline values: CDR1 KGHSH, CDR2 LQKENI. This CDR3 contains 15 residues. V shed 5 bases and J 3 bases; nucleotides not matched to a gene: 5. The CDR3: CASSSGQGANEKLFF. The DNA for the CDR3 is TGTGCCAGCTCAAGCGGACAGGGCGCTAATGAAAAACTGTTTTTT.

Only one count was recorded for this clone. The chain joins TRBV11-2 to TRBJ1-3; D ambiguous. Germline V gene data show CDR1 as SGHAT and CDR2 as FQNNGV. The CDR3 loop spans 15 amino acids. The V gene lost 5 bases and the J gene lost 3 bases, with 14 bases spanning the gap. The CDR3 loop is CASSPTYGSGNTIYF. The CDR3 nucleotides are TGTGCCAGCAGCCCCACGTATGGGAGTGGAAACACCATATATTTT.

The chain joins TRBV4-3 to TRBJ1-1; the D is unclear. Between the trimmed V and J ends, which lost 5 bases and 2 bases, there was a span of 9 bases. From germline, CDR1 is LGHNA and CDR2 YSLEER. The CDR3 extends over 13 amino acids. Here the CDR3 DNA reads TGCGCCAGCAGCACAACAGAAAACACTGAAGCTTTCTTT. Amino acid sequence: CASSTTENTEAFF.

This chain uses TRBV27 with TRBJ1-4, with TRBD1 matching over 7 bases. Trimming removed 6 bases from V and 3 bases from J; junction bases left unmatched: 7. The germline CDR1 and CDR2 sequences are MNHEY and SMNVEV (reference sequence). This CDR3 spans 15 amino acids. Here the CDR3 reads CASSPGTDSNEKLFF. CDR3 DNA: TGTGCCAGCAGCCCTGGGACAGATTCTAATGAAAAACTGTTTTTT.